This TCR beta chain was identified during a study of cytomegalovirus exposure and HLA in healthy donors (dated by TCRdb to about 2017). In the study overall: According to an earlier analysis of 550 to 750 of the donors, about 170 million T cells yielded some 120 million unique TCR beta sequences and 250 to 350 Gb of sequence data. Roughly 300 gigabases of sequencing data and approximately 80 million unique TCR sequences were included in an early release covering about 620 HLA-typed donors. Of the 300 to 500 genotyped donors, 81% were placed in the genetic ancestry cluster associated with self-reported Caucasian donors. The aim of the study was to test whether cataloging public T cell receptors could identify signatures of past pathogen exposure. The study used immunosequencing to profile the T cell repertoires of 666 subjects and linked those repertoires to cytomegalovirus serostatus. Along with the roughly 610-subject first cohort, a separate validation cohort of roughly 110 different subjects was used. To predict cytomegalovirus infection status, the study combined high-throughput TCR immunosequencing, statistical association of individual TCRs with disease status, and machine learning. To study patterns of TCR occurrence, a later analysis re-analyzed previously published TCR beta repertoires from hundreds of donors and added high-resolution HLA genotyping. Rather than drawing on any new phenotypic data, the later analysis identified candidate immune exposures from TCR beta sequences and the way those sequences occurred across donors. In an earlier analysis of roughly 540 of the donors, high-throughput TCR beta sequencing was used to judge whether each TCR beta V gene segment behaved as functional or pseudogenic. Donor age, sex, ethnicity and CMV serostatus were compiled alongside the repertoire data. A later genetic analysis used genome-wide SNP genotypes for about 65% of the 666 donors, treating that subset as a discovery cohort. Every discovery cohort repertoire had been produced on one sequencing platform. HLA typing included class I and class II loci at four-digit resolution. The number of typed donors differed by locus: roughly 620-640 for A, B, C, DRB1 and DQB1; approximately 530 for DQA1; approximately 600 for DPA1; and about 450 for DPB1. About five DR-DQ haplotypes were handled as single units for association and clustering because linkage in the cohort was strong. On average, over 200,000 unique TCR beta nucleotide sequences were sequenced per donor among 398 genotyped donors of the cohort, with 15% to 20% of those sequences being non-productive.

V ends up 2 bases short and J 6 bases short, with an unmatched junction base count of 7. The CDR3, from cysteine to phenylalanine, totals 16 residues. The retained sequence is limited to the CDR3, 48 bases, with the frame set at the first base. CDR1 and CDR2, looked up from the germline V gene, are MNHEY and SVGAGI. The cohort consisted of 600 to 700 healthy bone marrow donors. All cohort members were sampled while nominally healthy, although unrecorded immune exposures were likely present. The donor was CMV seronegative and belonged to the group of 350 or so seronegative cohort members. A peripheral blood sample was collected from each donor, and TCR beta sequencing was performed on peripheral blood mononuclear cells. Genomic DNA extraction from the blood cell samples was performed with the Qiagen DNeasy Blood Extraction Kit. The library was obtained by the immunoSEQ multiplex PCR assay. The multiplex PCR relied on a mix of 60 forward primers for TCR Vbeta segments and 13 reverse primers for TCR Jbeta segments. A multiplex PCR assay on genomic DNA amplified the CDR3 region of rearranged TCR beta genes. The Illumina HiSeq System was used to sequence the amplified TCR beta libraries as 87-base-pair reads. As for the authors' bioinformatics: A later analysis tallied tens of millions of unique TCR beta chains across the 666 repertoires, and about 10 million of those chains were shared by two or more donors. A nearest-neighbor algorithm error-corrected the raw reads and collapsed the reads into unique sequences, merging closely related sequences to remove PCR and sequencing errors. To assign V, D and J gene segments, CDR3 sequences were aligned to IMGT reference sequences. For a sequence to be retained, a match of at least six nucleotides to both a V gene segment and a J gene segment was required. Rearrangements were classified as productive when the CDR3 lacked stop codons and remained in frame with V and J, and all other rearrangements were classified as non-productive. Following IMGT convention, CDR3 was defined as the stretch from the second conserved V-encoded cysteine up to the conserved J-encoded phenylalanine. In an earlier analysis of 550 to 650 of the donors, sequences lacking an unambiguous match to a single V gene segment were excluded. In an earlier analysis of approximately 560 of the donors, a V segment was called functional when productive rearrangements were above 56.7%, and segregating when the standard deviation between donors exceeded 5%. A statistical classification framework was developed to diagnose cytomegalovirus status using the catalog of TCR beta chain sequences. A later analysis assigned V and J genes by comparing TCR nucleotide sequences with IMGT/GENE-DB human TR gene sequences. The TCRdist pipeline was used in a later analysis to assign CDR3 sequences and most-parsimonious VDJ recombination scenarios. In a later analysis, every TCR beta chain was defined by the combination of its CDR3 amino acid sequence and its V-gene family, and reads without a unique V-gene family were dropped. As a way to deal with suspected cross-contamination and a sequencing artifact, a later analysis dropped approximately 570 nucleotide sequences that were highly shared and had low generation probability. In a later analysis, a clonal expansion index was calculated for each public chain from normalized within-repertoire ranks of inferred template counts. Generation probabilities in a later analysis came from a VDJ recombination model fitted to out-of-frame rearrangements, and those results were checked against IGoR. In a later analysis, hypergeometric tests were used to score TCR-TCR, TCR-HLA and TCR-CMV co-occurrence, with a repertoire-size bias correction applied to TCR pairs. False discovery rates were estimated in a later analysis by permuting HLA or CMV assignments 20 times. A later analysis grouped co-occurring TCRs with DBSCAN, adding TCRdist sequence similarity when clustering within HLA-allele-positive subsets. Repertoires with fewer than 30,000 or more than 120,000 public chains, plus five repertoires with anomalous nucleotide sharing, were excluded from co-occurrence clustering. Not all clones reach the TCRdb copy of this immuneACCESS table, which keeps in-frame sequences only. Checked studies attribute under half of the gap to unresolved V genes and leave the rest unexplained. The DNA was the basis for D and trimming; V, J and clone size are from that table. Recorded for this sample are about 110,000 clones; around 73% of them occurred a single time. Jointly, the top ten make up under 1.5% of the sample.

General findings and caveats noted by the study authors: Some IMGT-functional V segments, including TRBV6-2 and TRBV6-3, could not be told apart with the 87-base-pair reads, so those segments were excluded. The classifier was reported to diagnose cytomegalovirus status with high specificity and sensitivity in both the original cohort and the validation cohort. The earlier analysis of 587 of the donors excluded 15 to 20 rarely observed V segments, including chromosome 9 orphons, because counts were too low. A further reported finding was that TCR beta sequences accurately predicted the HLA-A and HLA-B alleles for most subjects in the first cohort. The sequencing pipeline was judged likely to have produced a cluster of highly shared sequence variants as a technical artifact. An earlier analysis of approximately 530 of the donors showed that most TCR beta V segments appeared in productive rearrangements either about 90% or about 30% of the time, which broadly matched IMGT annotations. A later analysis reported that several top co-occurrence clusters appeared linked to parvovirus B19, influenza, CMV and Epstein-Barr virus. A later analysis found that TCR association rates varied across HLA loci, with DRB1 alleles showing the most associated TCRs and HLA-C alleles the fewest. When HLA alleles, especially DR and DQ, strongly co-occurred, TCR associations were difficult to assign to individual alleles. An association between a missense DCLRE1C variant and V-gene and J-gene trimming of TCR beta chains was found in a later genetic analysis and replicated in an independent cohort. Linkage disequilibrium might explain the correlated functional status among segregating V segments, but an unknown experimental factor could not be ruled out. Sequencing depth was assumed to be roughly uniform across donors in the presence/absence analyses, though that assumption may not hold. The study listed 150 to 200 TCR beta chains as associated with cytomegalovirus. For the cohort, immune exposure information was limited to CMV serostatus. According to a later genetic analysis, donors in an Asian-associated ancestry cluster had fewer N-insertions in productive TCRs than the approximately 710-donor mean. In a later analysis, HLA-associated TCR beta chains showed more clonal expansion and lower generation probabilities than non-associated chains that were equally common. Specific HLA alleles were associated with some 15,000 TCR beta sequences at a false discovery rate of 0.05 in a later analysis. A few of the identified cytomegalovirus-associated TCR beta chains were confirmed in vitro to be specific for cytomegalovirus antigens. Most TCR sequences were observed very rarely across donors, whereas some public TCRs were present in many individuals. Most CMV-associated TCR beta chains appeared to be HLA-restricted in a later analysis, and the HLA associations seemed to be driven largely by CMV exposure. Because some donors lacked HLA typing at each locus, the association tests relied only on the typed subset. In this cohort, only TCR beta chains were sequenced, and detectable features were limited by the absence of alpha or paired-chain data. According to the authors, the approach could potentially be generalized to other disease states and immunological phenotypes.

As to this clone: Its antigen remains undetermined. No base-level quality is on record; no much larger clone is a single base apart.

This receptor chain uses TRBV6-5 and TRBJ2-2; the junction holds 9 bases that match TRBD1. This TCR derives from a man aged 25-40 years in good health and CMV-seronegative. The sequenced sample consisted of PBMCs. The CDR3 here reads CASSYGADRGSGELFF. The bases are TGTGCCAGCAGTTACGGTGCGGACAGGGGCTCCGGGGAGCTGTTTTTT.